A single T cell receptor (beta chain) is shown here with its context. This record belongs to a study of shared clonotypes between healthy human individuals. Genomic DNA (from each subset) was split evenly across several immunoSEQ plates. The table came from immunoSEQ multiplex PCR; TCRdb's copy has only in-frame clones and leaves some out. The sample contains 650,000 to 800,000 clones, around 70% of which appear only once. Everyone who donated was a Caucasian adult who lived in Nashville, Tennessee. The study separated CD4+ cells into CD45RA+ naive and CD45RA-negative memory subsets. V was cut by 3 bases and J by 6 bases, with 15 bases left in between. The CDR3 is 15 residues long. The germline V gene has CDR1 SEHNR and CDR2 FQNEAQ (reference sequence).

The sample was memory CD4+ T cells sorted from blood. Subset of the sample: CD45RA-negative fraction. The chain couples TRBV7-9 to TRBJ2-1; tentative D call: TRBD2 (6 bases). This sequence originates from a woman aged 25 to 39 in good health. The chain's CDR3 is CASSLAPGLTNEQFF. CDR3 sequence (DNA): TGTGCCAGCAGCTTGGCGCCGGGACTCACCAATGAGCAGTTCTTC.